This T cell receptor beta chain originates from a study of tumor-infiltrating lymphocytes in primary liver carcinoma. CDR3 length: 12 residues. Germline V lookup: CDR1 SGHRS, CDR2 YFSETQ. Both RNA and DNA were isolated together from approximately 20-30 mg of bulk tissue that had not been sorted. Remarks on this clonotype: One junction end disagrees with the germline gene, perhaps due to a read error.

From 500 ng total RNA, TCR beta cDNA was generated with a primer in the constant region. Employing slightly modified ARM-PCR, three nested multiplex PCR rounds were run, and these gave rise to the TCR beta libraries. Each of the first two PCR rounds ran nine to ten cycles with TRBV1-TRBV30 forward and C-beta reverse primers. TCRdb redid the calling of the multiplex PCR reads with MiXCR, one entry per CDR3 protein. Of around 37,000 distinct CDR3 sequences in the sample, around 80% were seen once. Sequenced sample: tumor-adjacent normal liver tissue. The sequence came from a man aged 35 to 55 with primary liver carcinoma and hepatitis B virus infection. This chain joins TRBV5-1 and TRBJ2-2; either TRBD1 or TRBD2 may supply D (5 bases each). The CDR3 bases are TGCGCCAGCAGCTCAGGTTTGGGGGAGCTGCTTTTT. This encodes CASSSGLGELLF.